What follows is one T cell receptor beta chain and its context. Antigen unknown. This sample stems from a study of regulatory T cells in long-lasting Graves disease. Germline V CDR1 and CDR2: MGHRA, YSYEKL. Trimming pared 1 base from V and 0 bases from J, leaving 7 bases between. The CDR3 is made up of 14 amino acids. Study conclusions and caveats: TCR diversity was lower in persistent than newly diagnosed Graves' disease. Accuracy was perhaps lowered by the small sample size.

Both iRepertoire HTBI primers and Arm-PCR of CDR3 regions were used to build the TCR beta libraries. TCRdb redid the calling of the multiplex PCR reads with MiXCR, one entry per CDR3 protein. The table lists about 460,000 distinct CDR3 sequences, 20% to 25% of them singletons, with around 13% in the top ten. Time point specified: persistent/refractory GD, antithyroid drugs over 5 years with positive TRAb. With RNA extracted from PBMCs as input, the TCR library was made. The chain joins TRBV4-1 to TRBJ2-7; no reliable D call. This material consisted of peripheral blood mononuclear cells (PBMCs), taken when the disease was refractory, from a patient treated with antithyroid drugs. The sequence came from a female donor with Graves disease. CDR3 coding DNA: TGCGCCAGCAGCCAAGGCGAGTTCTCCTACGAGCAGTACTTC. As protein: CASSQGEFSYEQYF.